Below, 14 T cell receptor beta chains from the same sample are listed, as sequenced in a study of long-term antiretroviral therapy in people with HIV. Sequencing used immunoSEQ v3.0 at survey level. Repertoires were generated with immunoSEQ multiplex PCR, while TCRdb's copy carries only in-frame clones and drops some. The table shows about 21,000 clones, with about 82% occurring only once. The source material was unsorted PBMCs, sampled 1.3 years after starting antiretroviral therapy. These receptors came from a man in his fifties or sixties with HIV.

The chain has TRBV11-2 and TRBJ1-1; TRBD1 might be the D (6 bases). Germline lookup yields CDR1 SGHAT and CDR2 FQNNGV. Between the trimmed V and J ends, which lost 5 bases and 4 bases, there was a span of 14 bases. CDR3 length equals 14 residues. Here the CDR3 reads CASSNTGGLTEAFF. In nucleotides, the CDR3 is TGTGCCAGCAGCAACACGGGGGGGCTCACTGAAGCTTTCTTT.

The sample holds a few counts of this clone. The chain joins TRBV27 to TRBJ1-2; D is unclear. Trimming stripped 5 bases from V and 9 bases from J, with 4 bases between. Germline loops: CDR1 MNHEY, CDR2 SMNVEV (reference sequence). CDR3 length: 9 amino acids. The CDR3 is CASSISYTF. DNA of the CDR3: TGTGCCAGCAGTATCAGCTACACCTTC.

The chain recombines TRBV5-4 with TRBJ2-3, with 13 nucleotides matching TRBD2. Trimming cost V 4 bases and J 4 bases; bases outside gene matches: 12. From germline, CDR1 is SGHNT and CDR2 YYREEE (reference sequence). This CDR3 region has 18 residues. The CDR3 loop reads CASSRRLAGGQGADTQYF. DNA of the CDR3: TGTGCCAGCAGCCGGAGACTAGCGGGAGGCCAGGGGGCAGATACGCAGTATTTT.

This chain joins TRBV27 and TRBJ1-2; no reliable D call. This CDR3 spans 14 amino acids. V lost 3 bases and J lost 3, with 11 bases in between. Germline-derived CDR1 and CDR2 are MNHEY and SMNVEV (reference sequence). The CDR3 DNA sequence: TGTGCCAGCAGTTTGATGAGGGATTACTATGGCTACACCTTC. Protein sequence: CASSLMRDYYGYTF.

V gene TRBV6-1 combines with J gene TRBJ1-2; maybe TRBD1 (6 bases). Germline CDR1 reads MNHNS; CDR2 reads SASEGT. The CDR3 length is 13 residues. The ends were cut back, 4 bases at V and 5 bases at J, with 11 bases in the middle. This CDR3 reads CASSGRGGYGYTF. The CDR3 DNA sequence: TGTGCCAGCAGTGGAAGGGGGGGGTATGGCTACACCTTC.

This clone showed up just once. This chain joins TRBV5-1 and TRBJ1-2; no firm D call. Germline loops: CDR1 SGHRS, CDR2 YFSETQ. This CDR3 is 16 amino acids long. The ends were cut back, 0 bases at V and 8 bases at J, with 20 bases in the middle. CDR3 bases: TGCGCCAGCAGCTTGGTAGCTGGCTCGGAGGGTGGGGGCTACACCTTC. Amino acid sequence: CASSLVAGSEGGGYTF.

J is TRBJ2-7 and V is TRBV5-5; possible D gene TRBD1, 5 bases. Germline V gives CDR1 SGHKS, CDR2 YYEKEE (reference sequence). The CDR3 consists of 14 residues. V was cut by 4 bases and J by 5 bases, with 16 bases left in between. The CDR3 here is CASSAQTVAHEQYF. DNA of the CDR3: TGTGCCAGCAGCGCACAGACAGTAGCCCACGAGCAGTACTTC.

The rearrangement joins TRBV19 to TRBJ2-3; a weak D match, TRBD2 (6 bases). The CDR3 runs to 16 residues. In germline, CDR1 is LNHDA, CDR2 SQIVND (reference sequence). With 0 bases removed from V and 6 bases from J, the gap between germline ends came to 16 bases. The CDR3 sequence: CASSIDWRRGADTQYF. The CDR3 coding sequence is TGTGCCAGTAGTATAGATTGGCGGAGGGGAGCGGATACGCAGTATTTT.

The genes are TRBV6-1 and TRBJ2-2; the D gene is possibly TRBD1 (6 bases). CDR1 is MNHNS and CDR2 is SASEGT in the germline V gene. V was clipped by 10 bases and J by 6 bases, with 12 bases between them. The CDR3 covers 12 residues. The CDR3 region is CATQGNPGELFF. The CDR3 DNA follows: TGTGCCACCCAGGGGAATCCCGGGGAGCTGTTTTTT.

The rearrangement joins TRBV5-1 to TRBJ1-6, with D unclear. Trimming stripped 2 bases from V and 5 bases from J, with 8 bases between. Per the germline V gene, CDR1 is SGHRS and CDR2 is YFSETQ. This CDR3 region has 14 residues. CDR3 protein: CASSLNGDNSPLHF. In nucleotides, the CDR3 is TGCGCCAGCAGCTTAAACGGGGATAATTCACCCCTCCACTTT.

This chain joins TRBV5-1 and TRBJ2-5; the D gene could be TRBD1 or TRBD2 (6 bases each). This CDR3 comprises 16 residues. Germline V gives CDR1 SGHRS, CDR2 YFSETQ. V was cut by 4 bases and J by 3 bases, with 19 bases left in between. The CDR3 region has the DNA TGCGCCAGCAGCCGTTCGTCGGGGGCGTCGGAAGAGACCCAGTACTTC. It encodes CASSRSSGASEETQYF.

The gene calls are TRBV5-1 and TRBJ2-5, with D possibly matching TRBD2 (7 bases). The CDR3 contains 14 residues. Germline CDR1 is SGHRS and CDR2 is YFSETQ. V dropped 5 bases and J dropped 4 bases, with 15 bases sitting between them. CDR3 protein: CASRPGGFRETQYF. In nucleotides, the CDR3 is TGCGCCAGCAGACCGGGGGGCTTTCGAGAGACCCAGTACTTC.

The V call is TRBV7-2, the J call TRBJ2-7; 14 nucleotides agree with TRBD2. V dropped 7 bases and J dropped 0; count of bases not matched to a gene: 8. The CDR3 sequence is 17 residues long. CDR1 SGHTA and CDR2 FQGNSA come from the germline V gene. The CDR3 DNA reads as TGTGCCAGCACCCGGACTAGCGGGGGGACCAGCTCCTACGAGCAGTACTTC. Translated: CASTRTSGGTSSYEQYF.

The V gene is TRBV5-1, the J gene TRBJ1-1, with 11 nucleotides matching TRBD1. The CDR3 spans 16 residues. V lost 4 bases, J lost 3 bases, and 8 bases stayed unmatched. The V gene's germline CDR1 is SGHRS and CDR2 YFSETQ. CDR3 loop: CASSLGQGAWDTEAFF. CDR3 nucleotide sequence: TGCGCCAGCAGCCTCGGACAGGGGGCTTGGGACACTGAAGCTTTCTTT.